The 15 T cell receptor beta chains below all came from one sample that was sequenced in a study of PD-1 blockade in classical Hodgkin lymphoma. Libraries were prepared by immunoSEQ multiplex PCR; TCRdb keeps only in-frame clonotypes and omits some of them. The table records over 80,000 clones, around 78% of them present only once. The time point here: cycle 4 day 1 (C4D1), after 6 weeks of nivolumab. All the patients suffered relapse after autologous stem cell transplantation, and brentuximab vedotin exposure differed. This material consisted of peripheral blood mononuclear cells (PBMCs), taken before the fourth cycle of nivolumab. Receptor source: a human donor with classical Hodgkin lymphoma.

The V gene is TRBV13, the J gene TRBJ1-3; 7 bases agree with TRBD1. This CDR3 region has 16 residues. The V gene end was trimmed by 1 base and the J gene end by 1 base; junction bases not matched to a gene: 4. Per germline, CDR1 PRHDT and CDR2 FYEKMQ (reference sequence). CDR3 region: CASSLEQGLSGNTIYF. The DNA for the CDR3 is TGTGCCAGCAGCTTAGAACAGGGGCTTTCTGGAAACACCATATATTTT. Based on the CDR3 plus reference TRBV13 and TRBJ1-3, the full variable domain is AAGVIQSPRHLIKEKRETATLKCYPIPRHDTVYWYQQGPGQDPQFLISFYEKMQSDKGSIPDRFSAQQFSDYHSELNMSSLELGDSALYFCASSLEQGLSGNTIYFGEGSWLTVV.

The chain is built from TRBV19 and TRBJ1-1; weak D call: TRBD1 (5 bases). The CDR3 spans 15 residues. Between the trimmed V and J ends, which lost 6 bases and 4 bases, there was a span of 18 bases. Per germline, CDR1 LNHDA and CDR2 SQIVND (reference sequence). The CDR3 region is CASRGPRAGGTEAFF. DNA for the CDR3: TGTGCCAGTAGGGGGCCGAGGGCTGGTGGCACTGAAGCTTTCTTT.

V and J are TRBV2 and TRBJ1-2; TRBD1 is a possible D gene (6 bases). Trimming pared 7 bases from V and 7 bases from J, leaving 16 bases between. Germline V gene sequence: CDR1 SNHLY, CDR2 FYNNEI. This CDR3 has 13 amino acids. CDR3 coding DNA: TGTGCCAGCAAGGGGACACCGGATTTTGGCTACACCTTC. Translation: CASKGTPDFGYTF. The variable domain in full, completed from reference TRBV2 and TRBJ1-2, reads EPEVTQTPSHQVTQMGQEVILRCVPISNHLYFYWYRQILGQKVEFLVSFYNNEISEKSEIFDDQFSVERPDGSNFTLKIRSTKLEDSAMYFCASKGTPDFGYTFGSGTRLTVV.

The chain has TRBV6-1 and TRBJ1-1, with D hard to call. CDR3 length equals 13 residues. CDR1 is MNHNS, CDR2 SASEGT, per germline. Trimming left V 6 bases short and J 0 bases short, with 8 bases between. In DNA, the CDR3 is TGTGCCAGCAGGCCCGGTTTGAACACTGAAGCTTTCTTT. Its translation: CASRPGLNTEAFF.

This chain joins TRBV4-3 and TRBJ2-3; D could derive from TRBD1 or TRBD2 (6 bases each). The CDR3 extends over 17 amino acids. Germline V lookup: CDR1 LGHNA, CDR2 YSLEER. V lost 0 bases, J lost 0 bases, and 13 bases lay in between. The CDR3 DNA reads TGCGCCAGCAGCCAAGATCAGGGGCGGGGAAGCACAGATACGCAGTATTTT. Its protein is CASSQDQGRGSTDTQYF.

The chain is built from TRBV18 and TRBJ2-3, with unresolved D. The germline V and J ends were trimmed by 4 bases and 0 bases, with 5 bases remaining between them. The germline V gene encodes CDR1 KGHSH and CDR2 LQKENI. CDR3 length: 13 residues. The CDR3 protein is CASSLTSTDTQYF. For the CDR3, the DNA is TGTGCCAGCTCACTTACTAGCACAGATACGCAGTATTTT.

The CDR3 protein is CASSLEGWTGELFF. CDR3 DNA sequence: TGTGCCAGCAGCTTGGAAGGGTGGACCGGGGAGCTGTTTTTT. This chain uses TRBV5-8 with TRBJ2-2; D unclear. This CDR3 has 14 residues. Germline CDR1 reads SGHTS; CDR2 reads YDEGEE. The V gene lost 0 bases and the J gene lost 5 bases, with 8 bases spanning the gap.

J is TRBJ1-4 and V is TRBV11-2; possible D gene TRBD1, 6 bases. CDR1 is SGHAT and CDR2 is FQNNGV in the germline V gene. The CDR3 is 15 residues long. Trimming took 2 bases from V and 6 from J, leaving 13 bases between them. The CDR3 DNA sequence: TGTGCCAGCAGCTTACGAACAGGGCTGCATGAAAAACTGTTTTTT. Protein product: CASSLRTGLHEKLFF.

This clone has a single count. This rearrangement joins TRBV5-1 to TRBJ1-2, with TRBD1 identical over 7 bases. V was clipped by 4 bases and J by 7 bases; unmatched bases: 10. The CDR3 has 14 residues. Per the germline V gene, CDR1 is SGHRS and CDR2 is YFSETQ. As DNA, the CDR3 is TGCGCCAGCAGCCTGGGGGACAGCGTGGTTGGCTACACCTTC. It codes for CASSLGDSVVGYTF.

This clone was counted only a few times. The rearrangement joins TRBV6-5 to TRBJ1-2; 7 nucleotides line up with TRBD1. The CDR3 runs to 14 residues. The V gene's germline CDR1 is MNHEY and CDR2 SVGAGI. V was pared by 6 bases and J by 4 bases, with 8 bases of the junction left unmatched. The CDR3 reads CASSPTGAGYGYTF. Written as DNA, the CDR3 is TGTGCCAGCAGCCCTACAGGGGCGGGCTATGGCTACACCTTC.

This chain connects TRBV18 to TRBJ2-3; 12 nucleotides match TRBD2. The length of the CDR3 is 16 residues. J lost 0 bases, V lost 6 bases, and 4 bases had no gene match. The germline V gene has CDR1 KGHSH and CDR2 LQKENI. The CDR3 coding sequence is TGTGCCAGCTCGCCGACTAGCGGGGGCAGCACAGATACGCAGTATTTT. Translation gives CASSPTSGGSTDTQYF. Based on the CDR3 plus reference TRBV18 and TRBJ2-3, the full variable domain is NAGVMQNPRHLVRRRGQEARLRCSPMKGHSHVYWYRQLPEEGLKFMVYLQKENIIDESGMPKERFSAEFPKEGPSILRIQQVVRGDSAAYFCASSPTSGGSTDTQYFGPGTRLTVL.

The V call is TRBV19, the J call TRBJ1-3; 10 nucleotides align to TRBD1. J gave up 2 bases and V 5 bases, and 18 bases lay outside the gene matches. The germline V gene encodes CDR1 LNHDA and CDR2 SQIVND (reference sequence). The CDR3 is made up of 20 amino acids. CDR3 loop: CASSPNRPGQGIRPGNTIYF. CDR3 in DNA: TGTGCCAGTAGTCCGAACCGACCGGGACAGGGGATTCGTCCTGGAAACACCATATATTTT.

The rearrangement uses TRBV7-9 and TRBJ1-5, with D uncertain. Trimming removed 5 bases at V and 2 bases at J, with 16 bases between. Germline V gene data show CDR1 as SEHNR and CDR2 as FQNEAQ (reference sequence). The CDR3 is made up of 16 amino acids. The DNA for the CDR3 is TGTGCCAGCAGCCCCGGTGGGGTAAGAGGCAATCAGCCCCAGCATTTT. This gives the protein CASSPGGVRGNQPQHF.

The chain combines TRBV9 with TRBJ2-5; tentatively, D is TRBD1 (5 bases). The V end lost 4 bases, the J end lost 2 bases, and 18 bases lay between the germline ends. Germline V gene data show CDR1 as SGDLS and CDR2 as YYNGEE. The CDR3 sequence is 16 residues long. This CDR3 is CASSSRQRSLQETQYF. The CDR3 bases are TGTGCCAGCAGCTCCCGACAGAGGTCCCTTCAAGAGACCCAGTACTTC.

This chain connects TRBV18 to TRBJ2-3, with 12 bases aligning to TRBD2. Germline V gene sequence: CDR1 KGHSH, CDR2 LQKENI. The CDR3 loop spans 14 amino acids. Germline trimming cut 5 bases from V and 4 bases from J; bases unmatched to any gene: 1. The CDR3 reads CASSGTSGPDTQYF. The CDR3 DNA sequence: TGTGCCAGCTCAGGGACTAGCGGGCCAGATACGCAGTATTTT.